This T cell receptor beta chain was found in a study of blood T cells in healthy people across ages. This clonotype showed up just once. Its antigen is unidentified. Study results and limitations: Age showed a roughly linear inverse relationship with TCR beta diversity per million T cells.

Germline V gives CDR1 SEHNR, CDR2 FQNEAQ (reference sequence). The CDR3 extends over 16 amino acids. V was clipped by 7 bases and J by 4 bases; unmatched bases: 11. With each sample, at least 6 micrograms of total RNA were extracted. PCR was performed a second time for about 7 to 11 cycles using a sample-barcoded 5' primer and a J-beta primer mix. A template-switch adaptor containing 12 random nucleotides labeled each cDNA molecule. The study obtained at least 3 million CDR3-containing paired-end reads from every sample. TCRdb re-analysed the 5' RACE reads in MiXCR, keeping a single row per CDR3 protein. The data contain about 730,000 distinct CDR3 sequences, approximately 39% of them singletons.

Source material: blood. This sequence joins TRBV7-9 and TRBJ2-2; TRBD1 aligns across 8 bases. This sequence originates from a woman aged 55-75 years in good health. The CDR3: CASNLPTGASTGELFF. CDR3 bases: TGTGCCAGCAACCTTCCGACAGGGGCGAGCACCGGGGAGCTGTTTTTT.